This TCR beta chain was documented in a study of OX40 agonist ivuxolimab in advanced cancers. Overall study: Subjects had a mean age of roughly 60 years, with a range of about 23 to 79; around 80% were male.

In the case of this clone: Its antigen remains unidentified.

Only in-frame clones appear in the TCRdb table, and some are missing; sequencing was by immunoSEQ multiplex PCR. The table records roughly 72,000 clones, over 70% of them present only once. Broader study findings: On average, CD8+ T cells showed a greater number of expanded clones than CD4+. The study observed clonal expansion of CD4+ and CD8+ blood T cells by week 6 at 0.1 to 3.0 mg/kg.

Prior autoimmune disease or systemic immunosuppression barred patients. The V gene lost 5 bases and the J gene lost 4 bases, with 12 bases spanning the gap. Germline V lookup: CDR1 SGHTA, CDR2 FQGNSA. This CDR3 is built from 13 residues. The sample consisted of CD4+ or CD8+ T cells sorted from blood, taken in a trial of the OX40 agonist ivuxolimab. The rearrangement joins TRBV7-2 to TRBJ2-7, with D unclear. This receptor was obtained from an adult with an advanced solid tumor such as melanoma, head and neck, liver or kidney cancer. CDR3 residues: CASSDNLGYEQYF. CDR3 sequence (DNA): TGTGCCAGCAGCGACAACTTAGGGTACGAGCAGTACTTC.